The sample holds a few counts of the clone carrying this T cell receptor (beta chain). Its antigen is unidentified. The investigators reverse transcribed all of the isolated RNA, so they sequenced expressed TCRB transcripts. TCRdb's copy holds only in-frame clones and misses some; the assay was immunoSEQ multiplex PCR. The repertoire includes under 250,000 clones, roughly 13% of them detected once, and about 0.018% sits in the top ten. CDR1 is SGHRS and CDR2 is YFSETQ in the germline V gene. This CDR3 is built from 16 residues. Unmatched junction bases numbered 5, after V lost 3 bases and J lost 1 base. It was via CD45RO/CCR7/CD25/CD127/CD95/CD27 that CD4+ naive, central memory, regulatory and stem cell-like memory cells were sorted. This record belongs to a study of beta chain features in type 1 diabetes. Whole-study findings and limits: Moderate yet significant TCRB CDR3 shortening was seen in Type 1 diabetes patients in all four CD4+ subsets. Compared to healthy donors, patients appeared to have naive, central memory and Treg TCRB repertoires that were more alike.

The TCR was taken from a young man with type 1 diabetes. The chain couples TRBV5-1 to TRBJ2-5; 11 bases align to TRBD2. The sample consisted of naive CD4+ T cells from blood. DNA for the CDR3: TGCGCCAGCAGCTACCGGACTAGCGGGCTCCAAGAGACCCAGTACTTC. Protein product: CASSYRTSGLQETQYF.